This T cell receptor beta chain was captured by sequencing in a study of blood T cell repertoires in COVID-19. Profiling relied on immunoSEQ multiplex PCR, and the TCRdb table lists in-frame clones only, not all of them. The repertoire holds 100,000 or so clones, with roughly nine tenths as singletons. This clone was seen a single time. CDR1 is GTSNPN, CDR2 SVGIG, per germline (reference sequence). CDR3 length equals 15 residues. Trimming cost V 0 bases and J 8 bases; bases outside gene matches: 7. Sequencing was performed on peripheral blood. The origin of this receptor is a man aged 55 to 70 with acute or convalescent COVID-19. The chain combines TRBV30 with TRBJ1-6; 7 nucleotides line up with TRBD1. The CDR3 DNA follows: TGTGCCTGGAGTGTACTACAGGGGTTAGATTCACCCCTCCACTTT. Translation: CAWSVLQGLDSPLHF.